This TCR beta chain stems from a study of blood T cell repertoires in COVID-19. The repertoire was sequenced with immunoSEQ multiplex PCR; TCRdb's copy has only in-frame clones and lacks some. Of roughly 120,000 clones listed, around nine tenths are singletons. The CDR3 is 16 amino acids. Germline lookup yields CDR1 LGHNA and CDR2 YNFKEQ. V was clipped by 4 bases and J by 1 base, with 16 bases between them. The sequence came from a woman between 65 and 79 years old who had recovered from COVID-19. V is TRBV4-2 and J is TRBJ1-2, with D possibly matching TRBD1 (5 bases). Specimen: peripheral blood. The chain's CDR3 is CASSLLTGGLNYGYTF. The DNA for the CDR3 is TGTGCCAGCAGCCTACTAACAGGCGGTCTTAACTATGGCTACACCTTC.